One sample yielded the 25 T cell receptor beta chains listed below, sequenced in a study of cytomegalovirus exposure and HLA in healthy donors. 60 Vbeta and 13 Jbeta primers were used in PCR. The data were produced by immunoSEQ multiplex PCR, yet TCRdb's version contains in-frame clones alone and is incomplete. The table lists some 150,000 clones, roughly 81% of them singletons, with approximately 13% in the top ten. Material for sequencing was PBMCs. The receptors shown here come from a woman in her forties or fifties in good health and CMV-seronegative.

The chain recombines TRBV5-5 with TRBJ1-1, with TRBD1 as a possible D gene (5 bases). V dropped 2 bases and J dropped 4 bases, with 12 bases sitting between them. Germline-derived CDR1 and CDR2 are SGHKS and YYEKEE (reference sequence). The CDR3 is made up of 14 amino acids. This CDR3 is CASSFLGAPTEAFF. CDR3 coding DNA: TGTGCCAGCAGCTTTCTAGGGGCGCCCACTGAAGCTTTCTTT.

The J gene is TRBJ2-1, the V gene TRBV5-1; 8 bases are a match to TRBD1. This CDR3 has 15 residues. Germline CDR1 is SGHRS and CDR2 is YFSETQ. J was trimmed by 7 bases and V by 5 bases; bases with no gene match: 11. The DNA of the CDR3 is TGCGCCAGCAGTCCGACGCAGGGGGCTTCAAATGAGCAGTTCTTC. This sequence encodes CASSPTQGASNEQFF.

The gene calls are TRBV7-2 and TRBJ2-3; D might be TRBD2 (6 bases). Germline CDR1 and CDR2: SGHTA and FQGNSA. The CDR3 is made up of 15 amino acids. Trimming cost V 6 bases and J 1 base, with 14 bases left between them. The CDR3 nucleotides are TGTGCCAGCAGACAACCGGGACTCCGCACAGATACGCAGTATTTT. Translated, it gives CASRQPGLRTDTQYF.

V usage is TRBV28 and J usage is TRBJ2-5, with 8 bases aligning to TRBD1. J gave up 6 bases and V 2 bases, and 2 bases lay outside the gene matches. Per germline, CDR1 MDHEN and CDR2 SYDVKM. This CDR3 is 13 amino acids long. The CDR3 DNA sequence: TGTGCCAGCAGTTTAAGACAGGGGAAGACCCAGTACTTC. Encoded protein: CASSLRQGKTQYF.

In this sample, this clone turned up a few times. The chain joins TRBV5-6 to TRBJ1-4; no clear D. V lost 0 bases and J lost 1, with 10 bases in between. CDR3 size: 16 residues. Per the germline V gene, CDR1 is SGHDT and CDR2 is YYEEEE. CDR3 loop: CASSLGLEGTNEKLFF. CDR3 coding DNA: TGTGCCAGCAGCTTGGGTCTGGAGGGAACTAATGAAAAACTGTTTTTT.

This chain links TRBV28 with TRBJ1-2, with TRBD1 matching over 11 bases. The CDR3 runs 15 residues. The ends lost 6 bases at V and 4 bases at J; junction bases unmatched: 7. Germline CDR1 MDHEN, CDR2 SYDVKM. The CDR3 region is CASSHSGTGGYGYTF. The CDR3 coding sequence is TGTGCCAGCAGCCACTCTGGGACAGGGGGCTATGGCTACACCTTC.

This chain joins TRBV11-2 and TRBJ2-2, with D possibly TRBD2 on 5 matching bases. The CDR3 runs 14 residues. Germline V gene sequence: CDR1 SGHAT, CDR2 FQNNGV. The V end lost 5 bases, the J end lost 5 bases, and 12 bases lay between the germline ends. Here the CDR3 reads CASSPSGATGELFF. DNA for the CDR3: TGTGCCAGCAGCCCAAGCGGAGCTACCGGGGAGCTGTTTTTT.

The chain is built from TRBV6-5 and TRBJ2-1; 10 positions agree with TRBD2. Trimming at V came to 6 bases and at J to 5 bases, leaving 7 bases not matched to a gene. The CDR3 spans 15 residues. Germline CDR1 reads MNHEY; CDR2 reads SVGAGI. The CDR3 region has the DNA TGTGCCAGCAGATTTAGCGGGAGGACCGACAATGAGCAGTTCTTC. It translates to CASRFSGRTDNEQFF.

The chain couples TRBV5-5 to TRBJ2-1; perhaps TRBD2 as D (5 bases). Trimming left V 1 base short and J 5 bases short, with 19 bases between. This CDR3 is built from 17 residues. Germline CDR1 is SGHKS and CDR2 is YYEKEE (reference sequence). The CDR3 coding sequence is TGTGCCAGCAGCTTGAAGCTCGCGCGGAGCGGCCACAATGAGCAGTTCTTC. Amino acids: CASSLKLARSGHNEQFF. Full variable domain (remainder filled in from reference TRBV5-5 and TRBJ2-1): DAGVTQSPTHLIKTRGQQVTLRCSPISGHKSVSWYQQVLGQGPQFIFQYYEKEERGRGNFPDRFSARQFPNYSSELNVNALLLGDSALYLCASSLKLARSGHNEQFFGPGTRLTVL.

V usage is TRBV7-2 and J usage is TRBJ2-1; weak D call: TRBD2 (6 bases). CDR1 SGHTA and CDR2 FQGNSA come from the germline V gene. V was cut by 1 base and J by 10 bases, with 11 bases left in between. CDR3 length: 13 residues. CDR3 loop: CASSLGGVGEQFF. CDR3 DNA sequence: TGTGCCAGCAGCTTAGGGGGGGTCGGCGAGCAGTTCTTC.

The rearrangement links TRBV5-1 to TRBJ2-7; D is possibly TRBD2 (6 bases). CDR1 is SGHRS, CDR2 YFSETQ, per germline. Trimming removed 0 bases at V and 5 bases at J, with 12 bases between. This CDR3 spans 14 amino acids. The CDR3 DNA is TGCGCCAGCAGCTTGGTTGGGGGGATCGACGAGCAGTACTTC. Protein sequence: CASSLVGGIDEQYF.

The CDR3 loop is CASSSSVGRSSYEQYF. As DNA, the CDR3 is TGTGCCAGCAGCTCCTCCGTGGGGCGATCTTCCTACGAGCAGTACTTC. The V call is TRBV5-4, the J call TRBJ2-7; D possibly corresponds to TRBD1 (5 bases). Germline V CDR1 and CDR2: SGHNT, YYREEE (reference sequence). CDR3 length: 16 residues. Deletions cut 3 bases from V and 1 base from J, with 17 bases between.

CDR3: CASSQGAGMMTDTQYF. In DNA form, the CDR3 reads TGTGCCAGCAGCCAAGGGGCAGGGATGATGACAGATACGCAGTATTTT. The chain employs TRBV4-2 and TRBJ2-3; D is possibly TRBD1 (5 bases). CDR1 is LGHNA and CDR2 is YNFKEQ in the germline V gene. This CDR3 is built from 16 residues. Deletions cut 1 base from V and 3 bases from J, with 14 bases between.

To note about this clone: Other DNA sequences within the sample encode an identical CDR3. V usage is TRBV4-3 and J usage is TRBJ2-7; the match to TRBD1 covers 7 bases. CDR1 is LGHNA and CDR2 is YSLEER in the germline V gene. V dropped 1 base and J dropped 1; count of bases not matched to a gene: 4. This CDR3 has 15 amino acids. CDR3 protein: CASSQGQGLSYEQYF. The CDR3 DNA follows: TGCGCCAGCAGCCAAGGACAGGGTCTTTCCTACGAGCAGTACTTC.

The V and J genes are TRBV7-2 and TRBJ2-1; D is possibly TRBD1 (6 bases). The V end lost 6 bases, the J end lost 1 base, and 10 bases lay between the germline ends. CDR3 length: 14 residues. The germline V gene has CDR1 SGHTA and CDR2 FQGNSA. CDR3 sequence (DNA): TGTGCCAGCAGTGGTCAGGGGTCCTACAATGAGCAGTTCTTC. Its translation is CASSGQGSYNEQFF.

The chain employs TRBV7-2 and TRBJ1-5; 7 bases agree with TRBD1. V lost 7 bases, J lost 3 bases, and 9 bases stayed unmatched. Germline V gives CDR1 SGHTA, CDR2 FQGNSA. This CDR3 is 15 amino acids long. The DNA of the CDR3 is TGTGCCAGCACCTCGACAGGGAACCCCAATCAGCCCCAGCATTTT. This codes for CASTSTGNPNQPQHF.

The V call is TRBV11-2, the J call TRBJ2-7, with TRBD2 identical over 12 bases. The CDR3 runs 14 residues. The V gene's germline CDR1 is SGHAT and CDR2 FQNNGV. J gave up 6 bases and V 6 bases, and 6 bases lay outside the gene matches. The chain's CDR3 is CASRLTSGSGEQYF. The CDR3 DNA reads TGTGCCAGCAGACTGACTAGCGGGAGTGGCGAGCAGTACTTC. Using reference TRBV11-2 and TRBJ2-7 for the parts outside the CDR3, the full variable domain is EAGVAQSPRYKIIEKRQSVAFWCNPISGHATLYWYQQILGQGPKLLIQFQNNGVVDDSQLPKDRFSAERLKGVDSTLKIQPAKLEDSAVYLCASRLTSGSGEQYFGPGTRLTVT.

This clone showed up just a few times. The chain has TRBV1 and TRBJ2-1; the D call of TRBD1 is as the table states it, not checked on the DNA. TRBV1 is described as a pseudogene. The CDR3 has 17 residues. The CDR3 reads CTSSQEIGTGDWNEQFF. DNA for the CDR3: TGCACCAGCAGCCAAGAAATCGGGACAGGGGATTGGAATGAGCAGTTCTTC.

J is TRBJ2-7 and V is TRBV6-5, with D possibly TRBD1 on 5 matching bases. Germline assignment: CDR1 MNHEY and CDR2 SVGAGI. This CDR3 is built from 14 residues. Trimming stripped 6 bases from V and 9 bases from J, with 21 bases between. The CDR3 DNA sequence: TGTGCCAGCAGAATGGGGCAGGCCCAAACGGGGCAGTACTTC. Amino acid sequence: CASRMGQAQTGQYF.

The gene calls are TRBV2 and TRBJ2-1, with 12 bases aligning to TRBD2. Germline V CDR1 and CDR2: SNHLY, FYNNEI. Trimming at V came to 7 bases and at J to 5 bases, leaving 6 bases not matched to a gene. This CDR3 contains 15 residues. CDR3 protein: CASTPGLAGNNEQFF. The CDR3 nucleotides are TGTGCCAGCACCCCCGGACTAGCGGGAAACAATGAGCAGTTCTTC.

The chain employs TRBV19 and TRBJ1-6, with D possibly matching TRBD1 (5 bases). The CDR3 is made up of 15 amino acids. Germline V CDR1 and CDR2: LNHDA, SQIVND (reference sequence). The V end was cut by 5 bases, the J end by 7 bases, with 15 bases between. The CDR3 DNA reads TGTGCCAGTAGTCCCAGCGGGGGGAAGAATTCACCCCTCCACTTT. This codes for CASSPSGGKNSPLHF.

This sequence joins TRBV7-2 and TRBJ1-3, with D possibly TRBD1 on 6 matching bases. Germline CDR1 and CDR2: SGHTA and FQGNSA. V shed 2 bases and J shed 1 base, with 18 bases lying between them. The CDR3 contains 18 residues. As DNA, the CDR3 is TGTGCCAGCAGCTTATCCCTCACAGGGATTCGTTCTGGAAACACCATATATTTT. Protein product: CASSLSLTGIRSGNTIYF.

The chain carries TRBV27 and TRBJ1-2; no reliable D call. V was pared by 4 bases and J by 4 bases, with 13 bases between. The germline CDR1 and CDR2 sequences are MNHEY and SMNVEV (reference sequence). The CDR3 loop spans 14 amino acids. This chain's CDR3 is CASSSISRGYGYTF. The CDR3 nucleotides are TGTGCCAGCAGTTCCATTTCTCGAGGCTATGGCTACACCTTC.

This chain uses TRBV21-1 with TRBJ2-1; TRBD2 is taken as the D call from the table, unchecked against the DNA. TRBV21-1 is reported as a pseudogene. This CDR3 is 19 amino acids long. The CDR3 sequence is CASSKCLGLAGGPVHEQFF. In DNA, the CDR3 is TGTGCCAGCAGCAAATGTCTCGGACTAGCGGGAGGACCGGTCCATGAGCAGTTCTTC.

The J gene is TRBJ1-1, the V gene TRBV7-2; unclear D gene. The ends were cut back, 4 bases at V and 7 bases at J, with 10 bases in the middle. CDR3 length: 12 residues. Germline V gene lookup returns CDR1 SGHTA and CDR2 FQGNSA. The CDR3 nucleotides are TGTGCCAGCAGCTCGCGTCCCCGTGAAGCTTTCTTT. Its protein product is CASSSRPREAFF.